Following are 21 T cell receptor beta chains from one sample sequenced in a study of T cells expressing NK-cell markers. TCRdb re-called the 5' RACE reads, yielding one record per CDR3 amino acid sequence without DNA. Its clone listing holds roughly 430,000 distinct CDR3 sequences. Specimen: blood T cells: a sorted CD56 or NKG2C T cell subset, CD4+ or CD8+ T cells, or bulk PBMC T cells (not recorded which). These receptors all stem from a woman aged 18-70 years in good health.

The CDR3 loop is CASSPGEETQYF. This chain joins TRBV18 and TRBJ2-5; the D gene TCRdb calls, TRBD1, cannot be checked with no DNA. This CDR3 contains 12 residues. In germline, CDR1 is KGHSH, CDR2 LQKENI. Combining the CDR3 with reference TRBV18 and TRBJ2-5 gives the whole variable domain NAGVMQNPRHLVRRRGQEARLRCSPMKGHSHVYWYRQLPEEGLKFMVYLQKENIIDESGMPKERFSAEFPKEGPSILRIQQVVRGDSAAYFCASSPGEETQYFGPGTRLLVL.

This rearrangement joins TRBV20-1 to TRBJ2-7; the D call from TCRdb, TRBD2, cannot be confirmed without DNA. CDR1 is DFQATT and CDR2 is SNEGSKA in the germline V gene (reference sequence). The CDR3 is made up of 13 amino acids. The CDR3 loop is CSARLAAGYEQYF.

This chain uses TRBV6-2 or TRBV6-3 with TRBJ1-1. The CDR3 length is 11 residues. Germline V lookup: CDR1 MNHEY, CDR2 SVGEGT. The CDR3 is CASRAAFEAFF.

The chain has TRBV3-1 and TRBJ2-3; the TRBD1 assignment by TCRdb is unverifiable without DNA. The CDR3 is made up of 16 amino acids. Germline CDR1 LGHDT, CDR2 YNNKEL (reference sequence). The CDR3 loop reads CASSQPTSKGADTQYF.

The V gene is TRBV7-2, the J gene TRBJ2-1; as DNA is missing, the TRBD1 call by TCRdb cannot be tested. The CDR3 runs to 15 residues. Germline V lookup: CDR1 SGHTA, CDR2 FQGNSA. The CDR3 spells CASSPADRGGDEQFF.

The chain links TRBV12-3 or TRBV12-4 to TRBJ2-7; TCRdb returns TRBD2, unconfirmable since there is no DNA. The CDR3 has 16 amino acids. The CDR3 region is CASSAPTSGPSYEQYF.

The gene calls are TRBV12-3 or TRBV12-4 and TRBJ2-7; as DNA is missing, the TRBD1 call by TCRdb cannot be tested. The CDR3 length is 15 residues. The CDR3 sequence is CASTLGQGAWYEQYF.

The chain links TRBV18 to TRBJ1-2; TCRdb's assignment of TRBD1 cannot be checked, as there is no DNA. CDR3 length: 15 residues. CDR1 and CDR2 (germline): KGHSH, LQKENI. The CDR3 loop reads CASSPSTEANYGYTF. The entire variable domain, with the rest obtained from reference TRBV18 and TRBJ1-2, is as follows: NAGVMQNPRHLVRRRGQEARLRCSPMKGHSHVYWYRQLPEEGLKFMVYLQKENIIDESGMPKERFSAEFPKEGPSILRIQQVVRGDSAAYFCASSPSTEANYGYTFGSGTRLTVV.

The CDR3 protein is CASSPPDSDSGNTIYF. The chain uses TRBV7-8 and TRBJ1-3. There are 16 residues in the CDR3. The germline V gene encodes CDR1 SGHVS and CDR2 FQNEAQ.

The chain combines TRBV5-6 with TRBJ2-1; no DNA is available, so the TRBD2 call from TCRdb remains unchecked. CDR1 and CDR2 (germline): SGHDT, YYEEEE. CDR3 size: 19 residues. This CDR3 is CASSPRGLAGPFSYNEQFF.

This chain uses TRBV7-2 with TRBJ2-7; the TCRdb D gene call, TRBD1, has no DNA to confirm it. Germline V lookup: CDR1 SGHTA, CDR2 FQGNSA. The CDR3 loop spans 14 amino acids. The CDR3 sequence: CASSLQGTGYEQYF.

The chain links TRBV19 to TRBJ2-1; checking the TCRdb D call of TRBD2 is not possible without DNA. This CDR3 is built from 15 residues. CDR1 and CDR2 from the germline V gene are LNHDA and SQIVND (reference sequence). The CDR3 region is CASHTGTSANNEQFF.

The V call is TRBV28, the J call TRBJ2-1. Looked up from germline, CDR1 is MDHEN and CDR2 is SYDVKM. The CDR3 runs to 14 residues. CDR3 loop: CASVGFDSYNEQFF.

The rearrangement links TRBV12-3 or TRBV12-4 to TRBJ1-6; as DNA is missing, the TRBD1 call by TCRdb cannot be tested. The CDR3 sequence is 12 residues long. The CDR3 protein is CASSRTNSPLHF.

V and J are TRBV4-3 and TRBJ2-3; the D call from TCRdb, TRBD2, cannot be confirmed without DNA. The CDR3 loop spans 19 amino acids. Germline CDR1 LGHNA, CDR2 YSLEER. CDR3 sequence: CASSQGWTSGATYPDTQYF.

The chain has TRBV25-1 and TRBJ1-1. There are 17 residues in the CDR3. Germline values: CDR1 MGHDK, CDR2 SYGVNS. The CDR3 sequence: CASSEEGKSATSTEAFF.

The rearrangement links TRBV20-1 to TRBJ1-1. The CDR3 loop spans 13 amino acids. CDR1 is DFQATT, CDR2 SNEGSKA, per germline (reference sequence). CDR3 sequence reads: CSASGELRTEAFF.

The chain combines TRBV18 with TRBJ2-2; the D call of TRBD1 rests on TCRdb alone, since no DNA is present to check it. CDR3 length equals 16 residues. Germline values: CDR1 KGHSH, CDR2 LQKENI. CDR3 in amino acids: CASSPRQGTNTGELFF.

The chain employs TRBV24-1 and TRBJ2-7; TCRdb indicates TRBD1, and absent DNA this call remains unverified. The CDR3 is made up of 14 amino acids. Germline V CDR1 and CDR2: KGHDR, SFDVKD. CDR3 in amino acids: CATRIERGRDEQYF.

The CDR3 sequence is CASSFGTLVQETQYF. V gene TRBV6-2 or TRBV6-3 combines with J gene TRBJ2-5; TCRdb's D gene call, TRBD1, goes unchecked for lack of DNA. The CDR3 is 15 amino acids. The germline gives CDR1 MNHEY, CDR2 SVGEGT.

V and J are TRBV12-3 or TRBV12-4 and TRBJ1-1; TCRdb names TRBD1, which stays unverified in the absence of DNA. The CDR3 loop spans 15 amino acids. The CDR3 loop reads CASKPGQGDATEAFF.